The 4 T cell receptor beta chains reported below all come from one sample, sequenced in a study of blood T cell repertoires in COVID-19. Clones were read by immunoSEQ multiplex PCR, and TCRdb kept only the in-frame ones, dropping some. The sample contains some 30,000 clones, 80% to 90% of which appear only once. The sample was peripheral blood. The receptor source for this set is a human donor in a cohort sampled during active COVID-19.

In this sample, this clone turned up once. The J gene is TRBJ2-3, the V gene TRBV9; 9 bases match TRBD2. CDR3 length equals 15 residues. Germline V gives CDR1 SGDLS, CDR2 YYNGEE. After removal of 4 bases from V and 1 base from J, the junction contained 4 bases not matched to a gene. The CDR3 loop reads CASSPRLAGTDTQYF. The CDR3 DNA sequence: TGTGCCAGCAGCCCGAGACTAGCGGGCACAGATACGCAGTATTTT.

This sequence joins TRBV6-6 and TRBJ2-1; TRBD1 matches 9 bases. V shed 2 bases and J 4 bases; nucleotides not matched to a gene: 0. The CDR3 length is 14 residues. CDR1 and CDR2 (germline): MNHNY, SVGAGI (reference sequence). DNA of the CDR3: TGTGCCAGCAGTTACGGGACAGGGTACAATGAGCAGTTCTTC. As protein: CASSYGTGYNEQFF.

This chain uses TRBV7-9 with TRBJ1-6; no firm D call. The length of the CDR3 is 12 residues. The V gene's germline CDR1 is SEHNR and CDR2 FQNEAQ (reference sequence). Trimming pared 3 bases from V and 6 bases from J, leaving 3 bases between. The CDR3 DNA follows: TGTGCCAGCAGCTTCTTTAATTCACCCCTCCACTTT. It specifies CASSFFNSPLHF.

The chain couples TRBV9 to TRBJ1-2; D is uncertain. The germline V gene encodes CDR1 SGDLS and CDR2 YYNGEE. V was trimmed by 5 bases and J by 4 bases, leaving 12 bases between them. The CDR3 has 13 residues. The CDR3 nucleotides are TGTGCCAGCAGTCCCGCCGGAGTCTATGGCTACACCTTC. This encodes CASSPAGVYGYTF.